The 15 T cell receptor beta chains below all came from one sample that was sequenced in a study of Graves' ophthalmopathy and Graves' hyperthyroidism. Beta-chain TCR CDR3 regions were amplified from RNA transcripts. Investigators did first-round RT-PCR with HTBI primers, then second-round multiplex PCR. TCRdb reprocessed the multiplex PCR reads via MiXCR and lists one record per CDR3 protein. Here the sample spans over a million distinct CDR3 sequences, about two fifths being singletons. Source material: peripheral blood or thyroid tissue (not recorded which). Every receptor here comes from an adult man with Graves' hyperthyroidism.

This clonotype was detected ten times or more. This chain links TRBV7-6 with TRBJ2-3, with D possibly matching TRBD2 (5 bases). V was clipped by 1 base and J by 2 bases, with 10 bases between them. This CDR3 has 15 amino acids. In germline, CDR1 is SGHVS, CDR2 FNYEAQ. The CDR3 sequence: CASSLGHGVTDTQYF. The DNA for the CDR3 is TGTGCCAGCAGCTTAGGTCACGGGGTCACAGATACGCAGTATTTT.

The CDR3 reads CASSFSGSSEELFF. The CDR3 bases are TGCGCCAGCAGCTTTAGCGGGAGCAGCGAGGAGCTGTTTTTT. The chain recombines TRBV5-1 with TRBJ2-2, with 9 bases matching TRBD2. This CDR3 has 14 amino acids. Germline values: CDR1 SGHRS, CDR2 YFSETQ. V lost 2 bases and J lost 10; bases outside the gene matches: 6.

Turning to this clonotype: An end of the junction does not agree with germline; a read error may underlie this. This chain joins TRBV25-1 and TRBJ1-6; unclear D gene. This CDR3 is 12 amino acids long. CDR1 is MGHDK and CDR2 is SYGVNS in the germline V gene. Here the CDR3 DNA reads TGTGCCAGCAGTTCGCAATGTTCACCCCCCCACTTT. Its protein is CASSSQCSPPHF.

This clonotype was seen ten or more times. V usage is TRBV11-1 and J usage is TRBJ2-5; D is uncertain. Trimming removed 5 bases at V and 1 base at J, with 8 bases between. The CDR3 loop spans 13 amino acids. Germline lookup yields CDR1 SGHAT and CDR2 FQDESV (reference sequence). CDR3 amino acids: CASSRPGQETQYF. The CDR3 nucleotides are TGTGCCAGCAGCCGACCCGGCCAAGAGACCCAGTACTTC.

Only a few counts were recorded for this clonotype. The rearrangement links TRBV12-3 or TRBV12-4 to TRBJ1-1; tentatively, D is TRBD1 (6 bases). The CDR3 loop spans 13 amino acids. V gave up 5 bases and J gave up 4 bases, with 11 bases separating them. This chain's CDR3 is CASSKGVRTEAFF. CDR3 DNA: TGTGCCAGCAGTAAGGGGGTTCGCACTGAAGCTTTCTTT.

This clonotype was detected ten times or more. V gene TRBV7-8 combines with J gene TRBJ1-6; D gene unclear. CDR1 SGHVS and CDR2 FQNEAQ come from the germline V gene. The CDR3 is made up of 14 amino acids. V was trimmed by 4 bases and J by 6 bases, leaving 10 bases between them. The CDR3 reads CASSSGPINSPLHF. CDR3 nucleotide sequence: TGTGCCAGCAGCTCGGGTCCAATTAATTCACCCCTCCACTTT.

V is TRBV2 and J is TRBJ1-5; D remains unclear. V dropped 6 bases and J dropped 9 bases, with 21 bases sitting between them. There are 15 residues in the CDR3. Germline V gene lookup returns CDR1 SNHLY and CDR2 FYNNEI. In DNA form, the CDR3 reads TGTGCCAGCAGACCGGGGTCGTCGTTGGGTCGGCCCCAGCATTTT. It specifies CASRPGSSLGRPQHF.

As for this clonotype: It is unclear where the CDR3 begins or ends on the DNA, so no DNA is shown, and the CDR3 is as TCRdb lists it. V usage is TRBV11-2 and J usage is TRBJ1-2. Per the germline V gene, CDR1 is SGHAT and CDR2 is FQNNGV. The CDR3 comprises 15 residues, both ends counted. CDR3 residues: CASSSSTSVNYGYTF.

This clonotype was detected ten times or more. The CDR3 spells CASTDRGRAEETQYF. CDR3 nucleotide sequence: TGTGCCAGCACCGACCGGGGGAGGGCGGAAGAGACCCAGTACTTC. The V gene is TRBV7-8, the J gene TRBJ2-5; TRBD2 matches at 7 bases. The length of the CDR3 is 15 residues. The V and J ends lost 7 bases and 3 bases, in that order; junction bases with no gene match: 11. Germline V CDR1 and CDR2: SGHVS, FQNEAQ.

In nucleotides, the CDR3 is TGTGCCATCAGTGAGGACAGGGCAGGGACAGACGGCTACACCTTC. It is translated as CAISEDRAGTDGYTF. The J gene is TRBJ1-2, the V gene TRBV10-3; 7 positions agree with TRBD1. CDR3 length: 15 residues. With V trimmed by 2 bases and J by 8 bases, 11 bases remained unmatched. The V gene's germline CDR1 is ENHRY and CDR2 SYGVKD.

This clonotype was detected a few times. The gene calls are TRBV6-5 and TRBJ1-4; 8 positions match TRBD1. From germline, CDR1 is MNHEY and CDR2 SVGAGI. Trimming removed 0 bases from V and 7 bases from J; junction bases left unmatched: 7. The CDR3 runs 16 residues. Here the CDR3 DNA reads TGTGCCAGCAGTTACTCGATGGCAGGGGGCATTGAAAAACTGTTTTTT. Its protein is CASSYSMAGGIEKLFF.

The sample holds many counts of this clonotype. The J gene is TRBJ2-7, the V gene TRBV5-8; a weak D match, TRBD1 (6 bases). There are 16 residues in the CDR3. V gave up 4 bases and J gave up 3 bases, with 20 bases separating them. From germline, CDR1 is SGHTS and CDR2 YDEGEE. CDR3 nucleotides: TGTGCCAGCAGCGGCGGACCCGGGACACCAAACTACGAGCAGTACTTC. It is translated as CASSGGPGTPNYEQYF.

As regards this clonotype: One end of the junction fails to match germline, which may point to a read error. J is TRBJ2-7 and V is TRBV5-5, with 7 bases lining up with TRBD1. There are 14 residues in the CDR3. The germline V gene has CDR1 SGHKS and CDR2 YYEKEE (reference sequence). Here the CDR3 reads CASTTGTVRLEHYF. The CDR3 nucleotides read TGTGCCAGCACAACGGGGACAGTCCGTTTGGAGCACTACTTC.

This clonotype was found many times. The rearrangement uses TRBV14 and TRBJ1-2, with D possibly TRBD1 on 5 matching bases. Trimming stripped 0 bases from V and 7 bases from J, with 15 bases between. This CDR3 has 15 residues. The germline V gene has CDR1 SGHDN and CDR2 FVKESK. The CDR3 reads CASSQDVVWDSGYTF. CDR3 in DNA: TGTGCCAGCAGCCAAGATGTCGTCTGGGACTCTGGCTACACCTTC. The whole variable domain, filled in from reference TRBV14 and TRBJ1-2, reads EAGVTQFPSHSVIEKGQTVTLRCDPISGHDNLYWYRRVMGKEIKFLLHFVKESKQDESGMPNNRFLAERTGGTYSTLKVQPAELEDSGVYFCASSQDVVWDSGYTFGSGTRLTVV.

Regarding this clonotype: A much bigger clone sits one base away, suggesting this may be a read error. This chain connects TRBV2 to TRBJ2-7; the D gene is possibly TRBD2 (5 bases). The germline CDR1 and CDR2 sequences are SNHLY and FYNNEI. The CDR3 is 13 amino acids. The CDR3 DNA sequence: TGTGCCAGCAGTGAGGCGGGTGACTACGAGCATTACTTC. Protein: CASSEAGDYEHYF.